Listed below are T cell receptor beta chains from one sample, sequenced in a study of T cell responses to AZD1222 COVID-19 vaccine. The data were produced by immunoSEQ multiplex PCR, yet TCRdb's version contains in-frame clones alone and is incomplete. The table lists approximately 130,000 clones, about 89% of them singletons. The sequencing used peripheral blood, collected on day 0 of AZD1222 vaccination. These TCRs come from an adult in good health. The CDR3 runs from the conserved cysteine through the conserved F or W. Fields, in order: J gene, D gene, V gene, clone size, CDR3 protein. D genes are given only for firm matches. Size values are once, few and many counts, or a class for expanded clones, and some rows have none.

j_call: TRBJ1-4; d_call: TRBD1; v_call: TRBV7-8; clone_size: once; cdr3_aa: CASSYTGGGGEKLFF
j_call: TRBJ1-3; d_call: .; v_call: TRBV5-1; clone_size: .; cdr3_aa: CASSPSGSRNTIYF
j_call: TRBJ2-3; d_call: .; v_call: TRBV30; clone_size: .; cdr3_aa: CACDLNGDTQYF
j_call: TRBJ2-2; d_call: TRBD1; v_call: TRBV7-8; clone_size: .; cdr3_aa: CASSSRTGTAGELFF
j_call: TRBJ1-2; d_call: TRBD1; v_call: TRBV19; clone_size: .; cdr3_aa: CASNGDRSYGYTF
j_call: TRBJ1-5; d_call: TRBD1; v_call: TRBV6-5; clone_size: .; cdr3_aa: CASSYGTGGNQPQHF
j_call: TRBJ1-1; d_call: .; v_call: TRBV5-4; clone_size: .; cdr3_aa: CASSFDSTEAFF
j_call: TRBJ1-2; d_call: TRBD1; v_call: TRBV7-6; clone_size: .; cdr3_aa: CASSPGTGGLYGYTF
j_call: TRBJ1-5; d_call: .; v_call: TRBV6-5; clone_size: .; cdr3_aa: CASSLNGNQPQHF
j_call: TRBJ1-2; d_call: .; v_call: TRBV5-1; clone_size: .; cdr3_aa: CASSLEGLGLRGDGYTF
j_call: TRBJ2-3; d_call: TRBD1; v_call: TRBV19; clone_size: .; cdr3_aa: CASSGTGGADTQYF
j_call: TRBJ2-1; d_call: TRBD2; v_call: TRBV19; clone_size: .; cdr3_aa: CASSMGLANIPYNEQFF
j_call: TRBJ1-1; d_call: TRBD1; v_call: TRBV6-5; clone_size: .; cdr3_aa: CASSSRPGTGNTEAFF
j_call: TRBJ2-3; d_call: .; v_call: TRBV13; clone_size: .; cdr3_aa: CASNYGGNADTQYF
j_call: TRBJ2-1; d_call: .; v_call: TRBV3-1/TRBV3-2; clone_size: .; cdr3_aa: CASSQGPGSLYNEQFF
j_call: TRBJ1-4; d_call: .; v_call: TRBV3-1/TRBV3-2; clone_size: .; cdr3_aa: CASSQVGTRNGKLFF
j_call: TRBJ1-3; d_call: .; v_call: TRBV7-9; clone_size: .; cdr3_aa: CASSTRGNSGNTIYF
j_call: TRBJ1-6; d_call: TRBD1; v_call: TRBV28; clone_size: .; cdr3_aa: CASSPGGLNSPLHF
j_call: TRBJ1-2; d_call: .; v_call: TRBV15; clone_size: .; cdr3_aa: CATSRATGSYGYTF
j_call: TRBJ2-7; d_call: TRBD1; v_call: TRBV10-1; clone_size: .; cdr3_aa: CASSDGQGDFEEQYF
j_call: TRBJ1-2; d_call: TRBD1; v_call: TRBV23-1; clone_size: .; cdr3_aa: CASSQSSSRDRGTGYGYTF
j_call: TRBJ2-7; d_call: .; v_call: TRBV19; clone_size: .; cdr3_aa: CASSFEGSSYEQYF
j_call: TRBJ1-5; d_call: .; v_call: TRBV5-6; clone_size: .; cdr3_aa: CASSLAGTNQPQHF